The 10 T cell receptor beta chains below all came from one sample that was sequenced in a study of T cell responses to AZD1222 COVID-19 vaccine (dated by TCRdb to 2020 to 2023). The library was produced with the immunoSEQ multiplex PCR assay. Sourced from immuneACCESS, this table was stored by TCRdb with only in-frame sequences that have V and J called. A share of the clones is absent; for the studies checked, an unresolved V gene accounts for under half, and the remainder has no known explanation. The sample yields roughly 140,000 clones; roughly 88% were counted once. In total, the top ten clones hold less than 15% of the sample. The sample's time point label, decoded: baseline before first vaccination. Source: peripheral blood, taken on day 0 of AZD1222 vaccination. These receptor sequences come from an adult in good health.

The table lists this clone with a few counts. The rearrangement uses TRBV19 and TRBJ1-5, with 7 bases aligning to TRBD1. V shed 9 bases, J shed 4 bases, and the junction held 21 bases outside the gene matches. The CDR3 covers 18 residues. CDR1 and CDR2 from the germline V gene are LNHDA and SQIVND (reference sequence). CDR3 region: CASSKRDSPHAKNQPQHF. In DNA, the CDR3 is TGTGCCAGCTCGAAGAGGGACAGTCCCCACGCGAAGAATCAGCCCCAGCATTTT.

The V gene is TRBV6-5, the J gene TRBJ1-2, with 8 bases lining up with TRBD1. J lost 3 bases, V lost 9 bases, and 6 bases had no gene match. The CDR3 totals 13 residues. Germline-derived CDR1 and CDR2 are MNHEY and SVGAGI. The CDR3 bases are TGTGCCAGTCGACAGGGGACCGACTATGGCTACACCTTC. Protein product: CASRQGTDYGYTF.

The count of this clone is one. This chain links TRBV6-6 with TRBJ2-3, with D maybe TRBD1 (6 bases). V was pared by 4 bases and J by 2 bases, with 10 bases between. CDR3 length: 14 amino acids. CDR1 is MNHNY, CDR2 SVGAGI, per germline (reference sequence). CDR3 coding DNA: TGTGCCAGCAGTTCACAGGGAGACACAGATACGCAGTATTTT. Translating it yields CASSSQGDTDTQYF.

This rearrangement joins TRBV6-5 to TRBJ2-2; D not certain. Trimming left V 7 bases short and J 3 bases short, with 12 bases between. Looked up from germline, CDR1 is MNHEY and CDR2 is SVGAGI. This CDR3 is built from 14 residues. DNA for the CDR3: TGTGCCAGCAATGGCGGCCGATACACCGGGGAGCTGTTTTTT. Protein sequence: CASNGGRYTGELFF.

This clone was counted only a few times. CDR3 residues: CASSPGGSEQYF. CDR3 sequence (DNA): TGTGCCAGCAGCCCAGGGGGCTCCGAGCAGTACTTC. The J gene is TRBJ2-7, the V gene TRBV7-3, with 8 bases aligning to TRBD1. V was clipped by 5 bases and J by 6 bases; unmatched bases: 3. The CDR3 is 12 amino acids. Germline V lookup: CDR1 SGHTA, CDR2 FQGTGA.

A single count supports this clone. The chain couples TRBV5-8 to TRBJ1-3; D gene unclear. CDR1 SGHTS and CDR2 YDEGEE come from the germline V gene. The CDR3 contains 15 residues. Trimming pared 4 bases from V and 0 bases from J, leaving 11 bases between. CDR3 amino acids: CASSLGLSSGNTIYF. The CDR3 region has the DNA TGTGCCAGCAGCCTAGGACTGAGCTCTGGAAACACCATATATTTT.

The V call is TRBV6-5, the J call TRBJ1-5; 11 nucleotides agree with TRBD1. Germline V CDR1 and CDR2: MNHEY, SVGAGI. The CDR3 has 15 amino acids. The V segment lost 6 bases and the J segment 11 bases; nucleotides outside the gene matches: 12. CDR3 region: CASSDSGTGGLSQHF. The CDR3 DNA follows: TGTGCCAGCAGCGATTCCGGGACAGGGGGGTTGTCCCAGCATTTT.

The rearrangement links TRBV9 to TRBJ2-7; 9 bases are shared with TRBD1. CDR3 length equals 15 residues. The germline V gene encodes CDR1 SGDLS and CDR2 YYNGEE. V lost 4 bases, J lost 7 bases, and 12 bases stayed unmatched. This CDR3 reads CASSPRQGDPREQYF. The CDR3 region has the DNA TGTGCCAGCAGCCCGAGACAGGGGGACCCCCGGGAGCAGTACTTC.

The chain has TRBV4-1 and TRBJ2-4, with a possible D match to TRBD1 (6 bases). From germline, CDR1 is MGHRA and CDR2 YSYEKL. This CDR3 comprises 16 residues. V lost 0 bases to trimming and J lost 8 bases, with 17 bases between them. CDR3 amino acids: CASSQDRAQGSHIQYF. CDR3 nucleotide sequence: TGCGCCAGCAGCCAAGATAGGGCACAGGGATCTCACATTCAGTACTTC.

This chain links TRBV2 with TRBJ1-4; 8 nucleotides align to TRBD1. The trim removed 6 bases at V and 7 bases at J, leaving 7 bases unmatched. The CDR3 is 14 amino acids. Germline values: CDR1 SNHLY, CDR2 FYNNEI. CDR3 residues: CASSPDRGAEKLFF. For the CDR3, the DNA is TGTGCCAGCAGCCCCGACAGGGGTGCTGAAAAACTGTTTTTT.